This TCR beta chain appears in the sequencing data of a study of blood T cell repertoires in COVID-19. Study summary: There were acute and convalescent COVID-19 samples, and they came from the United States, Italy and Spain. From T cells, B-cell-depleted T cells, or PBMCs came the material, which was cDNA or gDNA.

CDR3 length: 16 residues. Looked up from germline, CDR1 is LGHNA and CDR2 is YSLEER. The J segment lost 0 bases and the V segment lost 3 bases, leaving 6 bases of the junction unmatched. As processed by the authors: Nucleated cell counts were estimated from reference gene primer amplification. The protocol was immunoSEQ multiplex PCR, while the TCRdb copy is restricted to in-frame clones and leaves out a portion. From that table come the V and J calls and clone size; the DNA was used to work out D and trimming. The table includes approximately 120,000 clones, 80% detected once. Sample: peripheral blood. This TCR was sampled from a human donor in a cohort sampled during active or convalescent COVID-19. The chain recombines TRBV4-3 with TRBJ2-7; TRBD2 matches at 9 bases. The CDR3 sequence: CASSQELSGSSYEQYF. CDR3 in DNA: TGCGCCAGCAGCCAGGAACTTAGCGGGAGCTCCTACGAGCAGTACTTC.